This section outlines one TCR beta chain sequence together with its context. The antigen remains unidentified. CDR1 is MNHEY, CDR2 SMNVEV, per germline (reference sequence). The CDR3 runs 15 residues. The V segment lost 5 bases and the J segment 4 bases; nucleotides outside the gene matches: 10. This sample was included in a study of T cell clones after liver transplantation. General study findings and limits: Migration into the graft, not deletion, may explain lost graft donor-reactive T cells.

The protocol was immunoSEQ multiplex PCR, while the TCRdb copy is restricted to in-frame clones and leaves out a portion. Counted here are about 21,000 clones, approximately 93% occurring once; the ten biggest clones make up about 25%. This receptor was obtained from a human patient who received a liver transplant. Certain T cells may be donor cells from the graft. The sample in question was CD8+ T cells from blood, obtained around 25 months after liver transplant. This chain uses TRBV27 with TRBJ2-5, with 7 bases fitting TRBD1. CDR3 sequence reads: CASSTPRDSAETQYF. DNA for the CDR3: TGTGCCAGCAGTACCCCCCGGGACAGCGCAGAGACCCAGTACTTC.